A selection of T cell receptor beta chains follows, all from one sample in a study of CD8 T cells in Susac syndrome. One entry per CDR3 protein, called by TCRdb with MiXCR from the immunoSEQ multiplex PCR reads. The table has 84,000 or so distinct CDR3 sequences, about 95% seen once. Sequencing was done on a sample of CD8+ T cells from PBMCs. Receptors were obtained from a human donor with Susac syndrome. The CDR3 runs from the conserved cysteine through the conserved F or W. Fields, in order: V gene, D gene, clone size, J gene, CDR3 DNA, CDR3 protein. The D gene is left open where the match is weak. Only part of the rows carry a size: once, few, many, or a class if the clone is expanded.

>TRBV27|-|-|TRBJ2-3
TGTGCCAGCAGTTTCCACCGAGGGGGAATAGATACGCAGTATTTT
CASSFHRGGIDTQYF
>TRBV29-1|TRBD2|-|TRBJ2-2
TGCAGCGCTAGCGGGGTTGGCACCGGGGAGCTGTTTTTT
CSASGVGTGELFF
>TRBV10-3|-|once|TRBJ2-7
TGTGCCATCAGTGAGGCAAAAAGGGGTATGGAGGACGAGCAGTACTTC
CAISEAKRGMEDEQYF
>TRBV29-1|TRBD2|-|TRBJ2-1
TGCAGCGTTGAAACACCAGCGGGAGGGACCTACAATGAGCAGTTCTTC
CSVETPAGGTYNEQFF
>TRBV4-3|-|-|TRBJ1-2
TGCGCCAGCAGCCAAGATCTGGTGGGGGCCGTCGGCTACACCTTC
CASSQDLVGAVGYTF
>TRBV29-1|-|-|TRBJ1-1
TGCAGCGTCGAGGGGTACCCGAACACTGAAGCTTTCTTT
CSVEGYPNTEAFF
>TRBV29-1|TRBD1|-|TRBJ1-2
TGCAGCGTGCTGACAGGGGGTTGGGTGGGCTACACCTTC
CSVLTGGWVGYTF
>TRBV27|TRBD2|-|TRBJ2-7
TGTGCCAGCAGTTTAGCCGGGACTAGGGATTACGAGCAGTACTTC
CASSLAGTRDYEQYF
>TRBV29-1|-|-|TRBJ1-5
TGCAGCGTTGCGAGGGGGAGCAATCAGCCCCAGCATTTT
CSVARGSNQPQHF
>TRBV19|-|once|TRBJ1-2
TGTGCCAGTAGTATAAGTCACCTTTCTAACTATGGCTACACCTTC
CASSISHLSNYGYTF
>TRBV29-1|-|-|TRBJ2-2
TGCAGCGTGGTCGATTTAGGGGGCGGGGAGCTGTTTTTT
CSVVDLGGGELFF
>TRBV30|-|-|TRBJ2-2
TGTGCCTGGAGTCGGCGGGATACCGGGGAGCTGTTTTTT
CAWSRRDTGELFF
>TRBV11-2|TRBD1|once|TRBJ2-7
TGTGCCAGCAGCTTCGGACAGGGGAGCTCCTACGAGCAGTACTTC
CASSFGQGSSYEQYF
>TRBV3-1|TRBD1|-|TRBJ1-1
TGTGCCAGCAGCCATAGACAGGGTATTAACACTGAAGTTTTCTTT
CASSHRQGINTEVFF
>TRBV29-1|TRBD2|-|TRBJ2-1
TGCAGCGTTGAGAAAAGCGGGACGGCCTACAATGAGCAGTTCTTC
CSVEKSGTAYNEQFF
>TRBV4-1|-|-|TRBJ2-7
TGCGCCAGCAGCTATTTCGGGGGAGACGAGCAGTACTTC
CASSYFGGDEQYF
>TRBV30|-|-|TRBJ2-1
TGTGCCTGGAGGGGAGAGGGTTACAATGAGCAGTTCTTC
CAWRGEGYNEQFF
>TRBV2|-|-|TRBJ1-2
TGTGCCAGCAGTGGGGAAAACTATGGCTACACCTTC
CASSGENYGYTF
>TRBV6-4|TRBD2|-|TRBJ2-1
TGTGCCAGCAGTAGCGGGAGGGACTACAATGAGCAGTTCTTC
CASSSGRDYNEQFF
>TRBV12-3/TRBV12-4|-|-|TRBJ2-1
TGTGCCAGCAGTTTAACAGGGTTCTACAATGAGCAGTTCTTC
CASSLTGFYNEQFF
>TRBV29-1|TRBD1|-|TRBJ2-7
TGCAGCGCTGATTACCGGGACAGTACCTACTACGAGCAGTACTTC
CSADYRDSTYYEQYF
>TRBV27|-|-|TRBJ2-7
TGTGCCAGCAGTTACACCTCGGACCCGTCCTACGAGCAGTACTTC
CASSYTSDPSYEQYF
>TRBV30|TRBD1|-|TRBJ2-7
TGTGCCTGGAGTTCCGGACAGGGGGATTACGAGCAGTACTTC
CAWSSGQGDYEQYF
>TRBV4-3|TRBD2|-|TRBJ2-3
TGCGCCAGCAGCCAAGATGGACTAGCGGCAGATACGCAGTATTTT
CASSQDGLAADTQYF
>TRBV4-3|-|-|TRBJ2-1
TGCGCCAGCAGCCAAGGTGGGCTAGCGAGGGATGGTGAGCAGTTCTTC
CASSQGGLARDGEQFF
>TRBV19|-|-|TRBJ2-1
TGTGCCAGTAGTATAGGTCCCTCTGAGCAGTTCTTC
CASSIGPSEQFF
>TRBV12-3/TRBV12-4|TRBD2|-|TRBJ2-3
TGTGCCAGCAGGGGGGGATGGACTAGACCAGATACGCAGTATTTT
CASRGGWTRPDTQYF
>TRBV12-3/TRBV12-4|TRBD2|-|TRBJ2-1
TGTGCCACCTCTAGCGGGTCCTACAATGAGCAGTTCTTC
CATSSGSYNEQFF
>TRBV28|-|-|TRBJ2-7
TGTGCCAGCATTCGGGCAGGGGACTACGAGCAGTACTTC
CASIRAGDYEQYF